Following are 5 T cell receptor beta chains from one sample sequenced in a study of shared clonotypes between healthy human individuals. The repertoire was sequenced with immunoSEQ multiplex PCR; TCRdb's copy has only in-frame clones and lacks some. The table lists 2 million to 2.5 million clones, nearly 97% of them singletons. The specimen sequenced was naive CD4+ T cells sorted from blood. Subset here: CD45RA+ positively selected. All receptors derive from a man between 18 and 35 years old in good health.

The rearrangement links TRBV28 to TRBJ2-5, with 8 bases aligning to TRBD1. CDR1 and CDR2 (germline): MDHEN, SYDVKM. This CDR3 has 13 residues. The trim removed 7 bases at V and 3 bases at J, leaving 4 bases unmatched. The CDR3 protein is CASTRGREETQYF. DNA of the CDR3: TGTGCCAGCACCAGGGGGCGCGAAGAGACCCAGTACTTC.

The chain couples TRBV5-1 to TRBJ2-6; the D gene is possibly TRBD1 (6 bases). CDR1 is SGHRS, CDR2 YFSETQ, per germline. The CDR3 is made up of 17 amino acids. V lost 3 bases and J 0 bases, leaving 13 bases between the germline ends. The CDR3 spells CASSSGDGSSGANVLTF. As DNA, the CDR3 is TGCGCCAGCAGCTCAGGGGACGGAAGCTCTGGGGCCAACGTCCTGACTTTC.

The rearrangement joins TRBV10-3 to TRBJ2-2; D not certain. CDR1 ENHRY and CDR2 SYGVKD come from the germline V gene. This CDR3 spans 16 amino acids. V was cut by 2 bases and J by 1 base, with 11 bases left in between. CDR3: CAISEPGSQNTGELFF. CDR3 coding DNA: TGTGCCATCAGTGAGCCAGGCTCTCAGAACACCGGGGAGCTGTTTTTT.

V gene TRBV11-1 combines with J gene TRBJ1-4; a possible D gene is TRBD1 (5 bases). Per the germline V gene, CDR1 is SGHAT and CDR2 is FQDESV (reference sequence). The CDR3 spans 14 residues. Trimming pared 2 bases from V and 8 bases from J, leaving 12 bases between. CDR3 protein: CASSLQTGGEKLFF. The CDR3 DNA reads TGTGCCAGCAGCTTACAAACTGGGGGAGAAAAACTGTTTTTT.

A note on this clone: Distinct nucleotide sequences in the sample also encode this CDR3. The V call is TRBV18, the J call TRBJ1-6; TRBD1 is a possible D gene (5 bases). V dropped 2 bases and J dropped 0 bases, with 8 bases sitting between them. CDR3 length: 16 residues. CDR1 is KGHSH and CDR2 is LQKENI in the germline V gene. The CDR3 spells CASSPGQGSYNSPLHF. The CDR3 region has the DNA TGTGCCAGCTCACCAGGGCAGGGCTCCTATAATTCACCCCTCCACTTT.